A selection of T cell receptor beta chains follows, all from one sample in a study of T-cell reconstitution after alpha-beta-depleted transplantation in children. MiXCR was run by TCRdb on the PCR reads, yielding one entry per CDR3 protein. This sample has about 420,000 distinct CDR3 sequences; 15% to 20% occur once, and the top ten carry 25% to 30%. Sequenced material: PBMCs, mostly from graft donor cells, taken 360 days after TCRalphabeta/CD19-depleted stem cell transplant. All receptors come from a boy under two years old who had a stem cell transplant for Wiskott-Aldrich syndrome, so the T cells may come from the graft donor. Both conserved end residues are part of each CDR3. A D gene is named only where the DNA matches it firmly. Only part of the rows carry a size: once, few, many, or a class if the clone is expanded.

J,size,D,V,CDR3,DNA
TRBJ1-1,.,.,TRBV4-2,CASSQDGALEGTEAFF,TGTGCCAGCAGCCAAGATGGGGCATTGGAGGGGACTGAAGCTTTCTTT
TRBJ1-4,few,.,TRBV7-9,CASSFQFGEKLFF,TGTGCCAGCAGCTTCCAGTTCGGTGAAAAACTGTTTTTT
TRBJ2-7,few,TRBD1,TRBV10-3,CAISESWDRTYEQYF,TGTGCCATCAGTGAGTCGTGGGACAGGACCTACGAGCAGTACTTC
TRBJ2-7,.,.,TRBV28,CASSPGVRHYEQYF,TGTGCCAGCAGCCCCGGGGTTAGGCACTACGAGCAGTACTTC
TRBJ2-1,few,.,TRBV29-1,CSVERTDEQFF,TGCAGCGTTGAAAGAACCGATGAGCAGTTCTTC
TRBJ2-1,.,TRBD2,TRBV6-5,CASSSRRETSGRYNEQFF,TGTGCCAGCAGTTCCCGACGGGAGACTAGCGGGAGGTACAATGAGCAGTTCTTC
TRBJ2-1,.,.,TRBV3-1,CASSQIPGSTPDNEQFF,TGTGCCAGCAGCCAAATCCCAGGGTCCACACCCGACAATGAGCAGTTCTTC
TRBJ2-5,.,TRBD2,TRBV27,CASSLSSGGLQETQYF,TGTGCCAGCAGTTTATCTTCGGGGGGACTCCAAGAGACCCAGTACTTC
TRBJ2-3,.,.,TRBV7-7,CASSLGAGVTDTQYF,TGTGCCAGCAGCTTAGGTGCAGGGGTCACAGATACGCAGTATTTT
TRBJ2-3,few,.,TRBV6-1,CASSHGGVGDTQYF,TGTGCCAGCAGCCACGGAGGGGTTGGGGATACGCAGTATTTT
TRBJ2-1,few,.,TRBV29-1,CSVSNINEQFF,TGCAGCGTTTCAAATATCAATGAGCAGTTCTTC
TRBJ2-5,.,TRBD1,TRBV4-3,CASSSGQVTGETQYF,TGCGCCAGCAGCTCGGGACAGGTGACGGGAGAGACCCAGTACTTC
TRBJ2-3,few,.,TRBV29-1,CSVVRYTDTQYF,TGCAGCGTTGTGCGGTACACAGATACGCAGTATTTT
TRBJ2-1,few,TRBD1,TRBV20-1,CSARDYRDSALEFF,TGCAGTGCTAGAGATTATAGGGACAGTGCCCTAGAGTTCTTC
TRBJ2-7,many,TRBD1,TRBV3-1,CASSSSHRGHYEQYF,TGTGCCAGCAGCTCAAGCCACAGGGGCCACTACGAGCAGTACTTC
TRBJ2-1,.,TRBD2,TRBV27,CASSLSGGRSYNEQFF,TGTGCCAGCAGTTTATCAGGCGGGAGGAGCTACAATGAGCAGTTCTTC
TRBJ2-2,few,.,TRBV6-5,CASSYLKRVTGELFF,TGTGCCAGCAGTTACCTGAAAAGGGTTACCGGGGAGCTGTTTTTT
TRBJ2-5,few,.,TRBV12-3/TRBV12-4,CASSLARQAQYF,TGTGCCAGCAGTTTAGCGCGACAGGCCCAGTACTTC
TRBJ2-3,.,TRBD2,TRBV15,CATSRVPAGAYRYTDTQYF,TGTGCCACCAGCAGAGTGCCAGCGGGAGCCTACCGTTACACAGATACGCAGTATTTT
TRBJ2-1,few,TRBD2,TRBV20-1,CSASGGRPHNEQFF,TGCAGTGCCAGCGGCGGGAGACCACACAATGAGCAGTTCTTC
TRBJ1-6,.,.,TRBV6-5,CASSRFDSPLHF,TGTGCCAGCAGTAGGTTTGATTCACCCCTCCACTTT
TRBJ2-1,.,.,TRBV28,CASSPPGYNEQFF,TGTGCCAGCAGTCCCCCGGGGTACAATGAGCAGTTCTTC
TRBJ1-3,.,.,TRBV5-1,CASSLVGTGNTIYF,TGCGCCAGCAGCTTGGTCGGAACTGGAAACACCATATATTTT
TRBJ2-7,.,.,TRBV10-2,CASSVWEYSYEQYF,TGCGCCAGCAGTGTTTGGGAGTACTCCTACGAGCAGTACTTC
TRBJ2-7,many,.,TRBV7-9,CASSGFSYEQYF,TGCGCCAGCAGTGGTTTCTCCTACGAGCAGTACTTC
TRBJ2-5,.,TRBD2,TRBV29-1,CSVGGLAGLETQYF,TGCAGCGTGGGGGGACTAGCGGGACTAGAGACCCAGTACTTC
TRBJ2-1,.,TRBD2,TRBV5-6,CASSRTSMAYNEQFF,TGTGCCAGCAGCCGGACTAGCATGGCCTACAATGAGCAGTTCTTC
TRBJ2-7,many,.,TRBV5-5,CASSLQGLYEQYF,TGTGCCAGCAGCTTGCAGGGCTTGTACGAGCAGTACTTC
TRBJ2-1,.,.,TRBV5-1,CASSSGTVNNEQFF,TGCGCCAGCAGCTCGGGGACGGTGAACAATGAGCAGTTCTTC
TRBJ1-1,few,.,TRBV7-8,CASSPSRRIPEAFF,TGTGCCAGCAGCCCGTCCCGTCGGATTCCTGAAGCTTTCTTT
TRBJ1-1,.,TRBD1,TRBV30,CAWGRDSNTEAFF,TGTGCCTGGGGCCGGGACAGCAACACTGAAGCTTTCTTT
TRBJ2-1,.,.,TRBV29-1,CSVAGRLLNEQFF,TGCAGCGTTGCAGGACGTCTCTTGAATGAGCAGTTCTTC
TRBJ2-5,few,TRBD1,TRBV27,CASSPIFSYRGQETQYF,TGTGCCAGCAGCCCGATATTTTCTTACAGGGGCCAAGAGACCCAGTACTTC
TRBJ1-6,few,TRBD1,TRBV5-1,CASSGTGISSPLHF,TGCGCCAGCAGCGGGACAGGGATCTCATCACCCCTCCACTTT
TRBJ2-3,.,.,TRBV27,CASSLTVFLTDTQYF,TGTGCCAGCAGTTTAACAGTATTTCTCACAGATACGCAGTATTTT
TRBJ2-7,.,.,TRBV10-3,CAISEGPPSYEQYF,TGTGCCATCAGTGAGGGGCCCCCCTCCTACGAGCAGTACTTC
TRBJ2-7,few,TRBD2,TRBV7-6,CASSLGLAGVGNYEQYF,TGTGCCAGCAGCCTCGGACTAGCGGGAGTTGGTAACTACGAGCAGTACTTC
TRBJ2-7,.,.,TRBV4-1,CASSPKFFSSYEQYF,TGCGCCAGCAGCCCGAAATTCTTCAGCTCCTACGAGCAGTACTTC
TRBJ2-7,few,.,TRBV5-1,CASSLGDNDEQYF,TGCGCCAGCAGCTTGGGGGACAACGACGAGCAGTACTTC
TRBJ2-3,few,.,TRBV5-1,CASSLDPSTDTQYF,TGCGCCAGCAGCTTGGACCCTTCCACAGATACGCAGTATTTT
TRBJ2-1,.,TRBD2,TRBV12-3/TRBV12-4,CASSLSRGGWGFNEQFF,TGTGCCAGCAGTTTATCTCGCGGGGGGTGGGGGTTCAATGAGCAGTTCTTC
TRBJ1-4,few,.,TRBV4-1,CASSQDRGGKRYNEKLFF,TGCGCCAGCAGCCAAGATCGGGGGGGCAAAAGGTATAATGAAAAACTGTTTTTT